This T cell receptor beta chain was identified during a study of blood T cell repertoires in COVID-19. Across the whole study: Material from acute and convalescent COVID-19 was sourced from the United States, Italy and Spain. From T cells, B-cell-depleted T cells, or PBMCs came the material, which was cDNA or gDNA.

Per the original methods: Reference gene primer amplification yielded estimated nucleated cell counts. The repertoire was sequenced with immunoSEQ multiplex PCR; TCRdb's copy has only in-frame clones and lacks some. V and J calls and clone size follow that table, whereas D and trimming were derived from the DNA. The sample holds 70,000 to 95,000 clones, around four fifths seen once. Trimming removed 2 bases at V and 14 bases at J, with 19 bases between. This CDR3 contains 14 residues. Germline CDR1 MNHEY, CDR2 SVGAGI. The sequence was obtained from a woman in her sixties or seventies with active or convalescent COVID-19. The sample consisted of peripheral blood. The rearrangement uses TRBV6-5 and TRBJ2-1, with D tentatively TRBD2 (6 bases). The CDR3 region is CASSYEYGGDGEFF. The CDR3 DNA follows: TGTGCCAGCAGTTACGAATACGGAGGGGATGGGGAGTTCTTC.